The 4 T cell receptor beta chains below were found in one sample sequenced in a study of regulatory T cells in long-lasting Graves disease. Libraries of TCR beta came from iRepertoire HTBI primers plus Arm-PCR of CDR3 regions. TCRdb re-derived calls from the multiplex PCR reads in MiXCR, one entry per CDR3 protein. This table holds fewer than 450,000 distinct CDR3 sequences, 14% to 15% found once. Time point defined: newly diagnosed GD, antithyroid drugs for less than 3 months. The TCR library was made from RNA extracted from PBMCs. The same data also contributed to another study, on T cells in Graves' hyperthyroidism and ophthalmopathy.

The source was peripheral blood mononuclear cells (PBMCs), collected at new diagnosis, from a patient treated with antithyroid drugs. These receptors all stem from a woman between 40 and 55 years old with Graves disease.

CDR3: CASSLAPQGRFEQYF. CDR3 nucleotide sequence: TGTGCCAGCAGCTTAGCCCCCCAGGGGAGGTTCGAGCAGTACTTC. The rearrangement joins TRBV7-6 to TRBJ2-7; the D call may be TRBD1 or TRBD2 (6 bases each). The CDR3 has 15 residues. Germline CDR1 SGHVS, CDR2 FNYEAQ. V lost 0 bases, J lost 6 bases, and 15 bases lay in between.

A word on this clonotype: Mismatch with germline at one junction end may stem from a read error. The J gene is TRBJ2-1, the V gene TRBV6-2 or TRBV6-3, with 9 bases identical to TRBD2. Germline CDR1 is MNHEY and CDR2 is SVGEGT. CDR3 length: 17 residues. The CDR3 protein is CACREIAGEDGSGEQFF. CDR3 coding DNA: TGTGCCTGCAGAGAAATAGCGGGAGAGGATGGGTCCGGGGAGCAGTTCTTC.

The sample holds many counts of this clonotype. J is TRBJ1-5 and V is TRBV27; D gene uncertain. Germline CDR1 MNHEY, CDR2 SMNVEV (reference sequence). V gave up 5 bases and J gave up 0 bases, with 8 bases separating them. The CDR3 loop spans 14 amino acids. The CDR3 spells CASSPTSSNQPQHF. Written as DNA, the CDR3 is TGTGCCAGCAGTCCCACTTCTAGCAATCAGCCCCAGCATTTT.

The CDR3 DNA is TGTGCCAGCAGCTCAGGGCGGGTTAAGGGAACCGAAAAACTGTTTTTT. This encodes CASSSGRVKGTEKLFF. V and J are TRBV7-9 and TRBJ1-4, with D possibly being TRBD1 (5 bases). The V end lost 4 bases, the J end lost 8 bases, and 20 bases lay between the germline ends. CDR1 and CDR2 (germline): SEHNR, FQNEAQ (reference sequence). The CDR3 is made up of 16 amino acids.